The clone carrying this TCR beta chain was seen a handful of times. Its antigen is not known. This sample stems from a study of T cells after yellow fever vaccination. Study overall: SMART-Seq v4 Ultra Low Input prepared the low-cell-number fractions.

The V gene lost 0 bases and the J gene lost 6 bases, with 12 bases spanning the gap. This CDR3 comprises 16 residues. Germline loops: CDR1 LGHDT, CDR2 YNNKEL (reference sequence). By 5'RACE template switching, TCR cDNA was produced, with a universal primer site and UMIs added in the process. Each CDR3 protein is one row after TCRdb ran MiXCR on the 5' RACE reads. The table lists 620,000 or so distinct CDR3 sequences, about 17% of them singletons, with roughly 17% in the top ten. Study observations and caveats: When the response was secondary, it was weaker but reached its peak faster, day 5 versus 15.

The sequenced sample was PBMCs, obtained less than 6 days after the first yellow fever vaccination. This receptor was taken from a man in his late teens or twenties who received the YFV17D yellow fever vaccine. The chain is built from TRBV3-1 and TRBJ1-6, with TRBD1 as a possible D gene (6 bases). For the CDR3, the DNA is TGTGCCAGCAGCCAAGACGTCGGGACACCTAATTCACCCCTCCACTTT. Its protein product is CASSQDVGTPNSPLHF.